This T cell receptor (beta chain) was retrieved from a study of sequential checkpoint blockade in melanoma. Study details: Both treatment sequences were followed by maintenance nivolumab.

This CDR3 contains 19 residues. With V trimmed by 5 bases and J by 0 bases, 13 bases remained unmatched. Looked up from germline, CDR1 is SGHTA and CDR2 is FQGNSA. Treatment of the sample: randomized to nivolumab then ipilimumab (arm A) or the reverse (arm B). None of the patients previously received DNA-damaging chemotherapy. Live CD3+CD8+ CD19− CD56− cells were sorted from PBMCs. Produced via immunoSEQ multiplex PCR; TCRdb's table is partial and in-frame only. The sample has about 16,000 clones, 90% to 95% seen once. V and J are TRBV7-2 and TRBJ1-5, with 10 bases lining up with TRBD1. This sequence originates from a human donor with melanoma. Sequences were derived from CD8+ T cells sorted from blood (inferred from file names), sampled from a patient given nivolumab and ipilimumab in sequence. The CDR3 sequence is CASSPLPGTGAYSNQPQHF. The CDR3 nucleotides are TGTGCCAGCAGCCCGTTACCCGGGACAGGGGCATATAGCAATCAGCCCCAGCATTTT.